The next 32 T cell receptor beta chains were all read from a single sample in a study of cytomegalovirus exposure and HLA in healthy donors. In the PCR, 60 Vbeta and 13 Jbeta primers were used. Some clones are missing from TCRdb's copy, which holds only in-frame ones; the method was immunoSEQ multiplex PCR. The sample holds 90,000 to 150,000 clones, more than 60% seen once. The sequenced sample consisted of PBMCs. These receptors all come from a woman between 40 and 55 years old in good health and CMV-seronegative.

V and J are TRBV11-2 and TRBJ1-2; no reliable D call. V shed 4 bases and J shed 5 bases, with 8 bases lying between them. CDR3 size: 12 residues. Germline V lookup: CDR1 SGHAT, CDR2 FQNNGV. CDR3 bases: TGTGCCAGCAGCTCCCACTCGTATGGCTACACCTTC. Translating it yields CASSSHSYGYTF.

The chain links TRBV4-3 to TRBJ2-1; 9 nucleotides match TRBD2. Germline V gives CDR1 LGHNA, CDR2 YSLEER. This CDR3 contains 16 residues. V lost 4 bases and J lost 4; bases outside the gene matches: 8. In nucleotides, the CDR3 is TGCGCCAGCAGCCCTCTCACTAGCGGGCCATACAATGAGCAGTTCTTC. It is translated as CASSPLTSGPYNEQFF.

The chain recombines TRBV5-1 with TRBJ1-1; tentative D call: TRBD1 (6 bases). This CDR3 spans 16 amino acids. The germline CDR1 and CDR2 sequences are SGHRS and YFSETQ. Trimming cost V 4 bases and J 1 base, with 17 bases left between them. This CDR3 reads CASSQSRLDRNTEAFF. The CDR3 region has the DNA TGCGCCAGCAGCCAAAGCAGGCTGGACAGGAACACTGAAGCTTTCTTT. The full variable domain, completed using reference TRBV5-1 and TRBJ1-1, is KAGVTQTPRYLIKTRGQQVTLSCSPISGHRSVSWYQQTPGQGLQFLFEYFSETQRNKGNFPGRFSGRQFSNSRSEMNVSTLELGDSALYLCASSQSRLDRNTEAFFGQGTRLTVV.

The chain carries TRBV2 and TRBJ2-2, with D hard to call. The CDR3 runs 12 residues. Germline loops: CDR1 SNHLY, CDR2 FYNNEI. V was shortened by 4 bases and J by 4 bases, with 4 bases between the two germline ends. The CDR3 DNA reads TGTGCCAGCAGTGGACTCACCGGGGAGCTGTTTTTT. It yields the protein CASSGLTGELFF.

V gene TRBV9 combines with J gene TRBJ2-7; maybe TRBD2 (5 bases). The CDR3 loop spans 13 amino acids. Trimming removed 0 bases at V and 7 bases at J, with 11 bases between. The germline V gene encodes CDR1 SGDLS and CDR2 YYNGEE. CDR3 sequence reads: CASSVGNRREQYF. CDR3 nucleotide sequence: TGTGCCAGCAGCGTAGGGAACCGGAGGGAGCAGTACTTC.

The V call is TRBV18, the J call TRBJ2-7; 9 bases align to TRBD2. Trimming removed 5 bases from V and 0 bases from J; junction bases left unmatched: 5. CDR3 size: 15 residues. CDR1 is KGHSH and CDR2 is LQKENI in the germline V gene. The CDR3 DNA is TGTGCCAGCTCAGCCGAAGCGGGGGGCTCCTACGAGCAGTACTTC. This gives the protein CASSAEAGGSYEQYF.

The gene calls are TRBV7-3 and TRBJ2-5, with a tentative D call TRBD1 (6 bases). This CDR3 region has 15 residues. V was shortened by 2 bases and J by 2 bases, with 12 bases between the two germline ends. The germline gives CDR1 SGHTA, CDR2 FQGTGA. The CDR3 DNA follows: TGTGCCAGCAGCTTATCACCAGGGGAACAAGAGACCCAGTACTTC. It translates to CASSLSPGEQETQYF. The whole variable domain, filled in from reference TRBV7-3 and TRBJ2-5, reads GAGVSQTPSNKVTEKGKYVELRCDPISGHTALYWYRQSLGQGPEFLIYFQGTGAADDSGLPNDRFFAVRPEGSVSTLKIQRTERGDSAVYLCASSLSPGEQETQYFGPGTRLLVL.

The chain employs TRBV5-4 and TRBJ2-3; D is unresolved. V shed 1 base and J shed 7 bases, with 7 bases lying between them. CDR1 and CDR2 from the germline V gene are SGHNT and YYREEE (reference sequence). This CDR3 is built from 12 residues. Here the CDR3 reads CASSLSPYTQYF. The CDR3 nucleotides read TGTGCCAGCAGCTTGTCCCCCTATACGCAGTATTTT.

This clone was counted a few times. The J gene is TRBJ2-7, the V gene TRBV4-3; 8 bases map to TRBD2. The CDR3 extends over 15 amino acids. V gave up 4 bases and J gave up 5 bases; unmatched junction bases: 10. The germline gives CDR1 LGHNA, CDR2 YSLEER. The CDR3 nucleotides read TGCGCCAGCAGCCCGAACCTACTAGCGGCGGACGAGCAGTACTTC. It encodes CASSPNLLAADEQYF.

The V and J genes are TRBV5-1 and TRBJ2-7, with TRBD2 identical over 12 bases. V lost 4 bases and J lost 2; bases outside the gene matches: 13. Germline V gene data show CDR1 as SGHRS and CDR2 as YFSETQ. The CDR3 has 18 residues. CDR3 sequence: CASSVAGLTSGGAYEQYF. CDR3 bases: TGCGCCAGCAGCGTGGCGGGCCTGACTAGCGGGGGAGCCTACGAGCAGTACTTC. The full variable domain, rest sourced from reference TRBV5-1 and TRBJ2-7, is KAGVTQTPRYLIKTRGQQVTLSCSPISGHRSVSWYQQTPGQGLQFLFEYFSETQRNKGNFPGRFSGRQFSNSRSEMNVSTLELGDSALYLCASSVAGLTSGGAYEQYFGPGTRLTVT.

The J gene is TRBJ1-2, the V gene TRBV9, with TRBD1 matching over 9 bases. With V trimmed by 0 bases and J by 8 bases, 5 bases remained unmatched. There are 14 residues in the CDR3. The germline V gene encodes CDR1 SGDLS and CDR2 YYNGEE. CDR3 region: CASSVEGTGWGYTF. The CDR3 nucleotides are TGTGCCAGCAGCGTAGAAGGGACAGGGTGGGGCTACACCTTC.

The rearrangement uses TRBV9 and TRBJ1-2, with D uncertain. V was pared by 1 base and J by 4 bases, with 11 bases between. CDR1 is SGDLS and CDR2 is YYNGEE in the germline V gene. The length of the CDR3 is 14 residues. The CDR3 is CASSVNEVGYGYTF. For the CDR3, the DNA is TGTGCCAGCAGCGTAAACGAGGTGGGCTATGGCTACACCTTC.

J is TRBJ2-4 and V is TRBV28; 7 bases are shared with TRBD2. The CDR3 totals 15 residues. The J segment lost 5 bases and the V segment lost 5 bases, leaving 9 bases of the junction unmatched. Germline CDR1 and CDR2: MDHEN and SYDVKM. CDR3 loop: CASSAGRGYENIQYF. The CDR3, as DNA: TGTGCCAGCAGTGCAGGGAGGGGCTATGAAAACATTCAGTACTTC. Based on the CDR3 plus reference TRBV28 and TRBJ2-4, the full variable domain is DVKVTQSSRYLVKRTGEKVFLECVQDMDHENMFWYRQDPGLGLRLIYFSYDVKMKEKGDIPEGYSVSREKKERFSLILESASTNQTSMYLCASSAGRGYENIQYFGAGTRLSVL.

Comment on this clone: The junction and the germline gene differ at one end; a read error may be behind it. Other DNA variants within this sample encode the same CDR3. The chain is built from TRBV7-9 and TRBJ2-7; perhaps TRBD2 as D (6 bases). CDR1 and CDR2 from the germline V gene are SEHNR and FQNEAQ (reference sequence). There are 15 residues in the CDR3. This CDR3 reads CASSQVAESSYEQYF. The CDR3 nucleotides are TGCGCCAGCAGCCAAGTAGCGGAGAGCTCCTACGAGCAGTACTTC.

V gene TRBV9 combines with J gene TRBJ1-2; D possibly corresponds to TRBD1 (6 bases). The CDR3 is made up of 14 amino acids. CDR1 is SGDLS, CDR2 YYNGEE, per germline. V lost 4 bases and J 7 bases, leaving 17 bases between the germline ends. This CDR3 is CASSKGEQGSGYTF. The CDR3 nucleotides read TGTGCCAGCAGCAAAGGGGAACAGGGCTCTGGCTACACCTTC.

The CDR3 spells CSVEGGTSFYNEQFF. Here the CDR3 DNA reads TGCAGCGTTGAAGGAGGGACTAGCTTTTACAATGAGCAGTTCTTC. The rearrangement uses TRBV29-1 and TRBJ2-1; 9 positions match TRBD2. CDR1 is SQVTM and CDR2 is ANQGSEA in the germline V gene. The CDR3 has 15 residues. Germline trimming cut 1 base from V and 4 bases from J; bases unmatched to any gene: 5.

This chain links TRBV10-3 with TRBJ2-7, with TRBD2 matching over 9 bases. The CDR3 extends over 13 amino acids. Germline trimming cut 4 bases from V and 6 bases from J; bases unmatched to any gene: 4. Germline V gives CDR1 ENHRY, CDR2 SYGVKD. The CDR3 region is CAISALAGSEQYF. The CDR3 DNA sequence: TGTGCCATCAGTGCGCTAGCGGGAAGCGAGCAGTACTTC.

V is TRBV6-1 and J is TRBJ2-7, with 8 bases lining up with TRBD2. CDR1 and CDR2 from the germline V gene are MNHNS and SASEGT. The CDR3 contains 16 residues. The V segment lost 0 bases and the J segment 7 bases; nucleotides outside the gene matches: 11. CDR3 nucleotides: TGTGCCAGCAGTGAAGCTCGAGCGGGGGCGGCGGGGGAGCAGTACTTC. Translated, it gives CASSEARAGAAGEQYF.

The rearrangement joins TRBV7-9 to TRBJ2-3, with TRBD1 as a possible D gene (7 bases). The length of the CDR3 is 15 residues. The V gene's germline CDR1 is SEHNR and CDR2 FQNEAQ (reference sequence). Trimming shortened V by 5 bases and J by 3 bases, and 15 bases separated the two germline ends. CDR3 bases: TGTGCCAGCAGCCCCCAGGCAGGGGGGACAGATACGCAGTATTTT. This gives the protein CASSPQAGGTDTQYF. The full variable domain, in which reference TRBV7-9 and TRBJ2-3 provide the parts outside the CDR3, is DTGVSQNPRHKITKRGQNVTFRCDPISEHNRLYWYRQTLGQGPEFLTYFQNEAQLEKSRLLSDRFSAERPKGSFSTLEIQRTEQGDSAMYLCASSPQAGGTDTQYFGPGTRLTVL.

As to this clone: The sample has other DNA sequences that encode this CDR3 too. This chain connects TRBV4-2 to TRBJ2-7; D unclear. V was trimmed by 0 bases and J by 4 bases, leaving 4 bases between them. This CDR3 region has 12 residues. Germline assignment: CDR1 LGHNA and CDR2 YNFKEQ. The CDR3 region has the DNA TGTGCCAGCAGCCAAGACCTTTACGAGCAGTACTTC. Protein: CASSQDLYEQYF.

This clone appeared a few times. The chain links TRBV14 to TRBJ2-6, with no clear D. The CDR3 sequence is 14 residues long. Germline V lookup: CDR1 SGHDN, CDR2 FVKESK. V lost 1 base to trimming and J lost 4 bases, with 5 bases between them. The CDR3 region is CASSQASGANVLTF. The CDR3 nucleotides are TGTGCCAGCAGCCAAGCGAGCGGGGCCAACGTCCTGACTTTC. The variable domain in full, completed from reference TRBV14 and TRBJ2-6, reads EAGVTQFPSHSVIEKGQTVTLRCDPISGHDNLYWYRRVMGKEIKFLLHFVKESKQDESGMPNNRFLAERTGGTYSTLKVQPAELEDSGVYFCASSQASGANVLTFGAGSRLTVL.

This clone was counted a few times. The chain has TRBV29-1 and TRBJ1-1, with TRBD1 identical over 8 bases. CDR3 length: 13 amino acids. The V segment lost 5 bases and the J segment 9 bases; nucleotides outside the gene matches: 11. The germline V gene has CDR1 SQVTM and CDR2 ANQGSEA. The CDR3 bases are TGCAGCGTTTCCAGGGGGCGCGGCGAGAAAGCTTTCTTT. Translating it yields CSVSRGRGEKAFF.

The V and J genes are TRBV6-6 and TRBJ2-7; 12 nucleotides match TRBD2. CDR1 is MNHNY and CDR2 is SVGAGI in the germline V gene (reference sequence). V lost 4 bases and J lost 6; bases outside the gene matches: 4. This CDR3 region has 14 residues. This CDR3 reads CASSFLAGGREQYF. Written as DNA, the CDR3 is TGTGCCAGCAGTTTTCTAGCGGGGGGGCGCGAGCAGTACTTC.

The V gene is TRBV2, the J gene TRBJ2-4, with 8 bases that match TRBD1. The V gene's germline CDR1 is SNHLY and CDR2 FYNNEI. CDR3 size: 17 residues. V dropped 0 bases and J dropped 4; count of bases not matched to a gene: 8. The CDR3 is CASSEADRVLVKNIQYF. Written as DNA, the CDR3 is TGTGCCAGCAGTGAAGCGGACAGGGTCTTAGTTAAAAACATTCAGTACTTC. The full variable domain, its missing parts supplied by reference TRBV2 and TRBJ2-4, is EPEVTQTPSHQVTQMGQEVILRCVPISNHLYFYWYRQILGQKVEFLVSFYNNEISEKSEIFDDQFSVERPDGSNFTLKIRSTKLEDSAMYFCASSEADRVLVKNIQYFGAGTRLSVL.

The V gene is TRBV4-3, the J gene TRBJ2-5; TRBD1 is a possible D gene (6 bases). Trimming stripped 4 bases from V and 5 bases from J, with 11 bases between. Germline CDR1 is LGHNA and CDR2 is YSLEER. The CDR3 is 13 residues long. CDR3 protein: CASSPQGWETQYF. The CDR3 DNA sequence: TGCGCCAGCAGCCCACAGGGTTGGGAGACCCAGTACTTC.

The chain couples TRBV29-1 to TRBJ2-1; 8 nucleotides line up with TRBD2. The CDR3 covers 14 residues. Trimming removed 7 bases from V and 8 bases from J; junction bases left unmatched: 13. Germline V gives CDR1 SQVTM, CDR2 ANQGSEA. CDR3 bases: TGCAGCGCCGACGGCGGTAGCGGGAATTATGAGCAGTTCTTC. As protein: CSADGGSGNYEQFF.

The chain recombines TRBV4-1 with TRBJ2-5, with TRBD2 matching over 7 bases. Germline-derived CDR1 and CDR2 are MGHRA and YSYEKL. V lost 1 base, J lost 7 bases, and 9 bases stayed unmatched. This CDR3 spans 15 amino acids. The chain's CDR3 is CASSQGGRVLGTQYF. The CDR3 nucleotides are TGCGCCAGCAGCCAAGGAGGGAGGGTTCTAGGGACCCAGTACTTC.

The chain has TRBV6-6 and TRBJ2-2, with 9 bases identical to TRBD2. V shed 4 bases and J 3 bases; nucleotides not matched to a gene: 0. The germline gives CDR1 MNHNY, CDR2 SVGAGI (reference sequence). The CDR3 covers 14 residues. CDR3 loop: CASSLAGDTGELFF. The DNA of the CDR3 is TGTGCCAGCAGTTTAGCGGGAGACACCGGGGAGCTGTTTTTT.

The chain links TRBV19 to TRBJ2-2, with TRBD1 matching over 9 bases. Germline CDR1 and CDR2: LNHDA and SQIVND (reference sequence). The CDR3 runs 15 residues. Trimming at V came to 5 bases and at J to 3 bases, leaving 4 bases not matched to a gene. The CDR3 coding sequence is TGTGCCAGTAGTCCTCGGACAGGGGACACCGGGGAGCTGTTTTTT. Its translation is CASSPRTGDTGELFF.

The V and J genes are TRBV18 and TRBJ2-1; perhaps TRBD2 as D (6 bases). V dropped 1 base and J dropped 6 bases, with 16 bases sitting between them. This CDR3 comprises 16 residues. CDR1 KGHSH and CDR2 LQKENI come from the germline V gene. In DNA form, the CDR3 reads TGTGCCAGCTCACCACTCCCGGTAGTGGAGGGCAATGAGCAGTTCTTC. Encoded protein: CASSPLPVVEGNEQFF.

This chain uses TRBV7-2 with TRBJ1-4; TRBD1 agrees at 10 bases. The V segment lost 5 bases and the J segment 8 bases; nucleotides outside the gene matches: 5. Germline V gene lookup returns CDR1 SGHTA and CDR2 FQGNSA. This CDR3 comprises 14 residues. This CDR3 reads CASSPPGQGEKLFF. In DNA form, the CDR3 reads TGTGCCAGCAGCCCACCGGGACAGGGGGAAAAACTGTTTTTT.

About this clone: Additional DNA sequences in this sample encode the identical CDR3. The chain has TRBV19 and TRBJ1-2; possible D gene TRBD1, 5 bases. Germline V lookup: CDR1 LNHDA, CDR2 SQIVND (reference sequence). The ends were cut back, 5 bases at V and 0 bases at J, with 13 bases in the middle. The CDR3 spans 15 residues. CDR3 in amino acids: CASSPWGRSNYGYTF. CDR3 in DNA: TGTGCCAGTAGTCCGTGGGGCCGTTCTAACTATGGCTACACCTTC.